A selection of T cell receptor beta chains follows, all from one sample in a study of blood T cell repertoires in COVID-19. The data were produced by immunoSEQ multiplex PCR, yet TCRdb's version contains in-frame clones alone and is incomplete. This table holds around 140,000 clones, 80% to 90% found once. The material sequenced was peripheral blood. All receptors derive from a man in his 60s with active or convalescent COVID-19. CDR3s include the opening cysteine and the closing phenylalanine or tryptophan. A D gene is named only where the DNA matches it firmly. Size is stated for part of the rows, as once, few or many counts, or as a class when the clone is expanded.

v_call: TRBV19
d_call: TRBD1
j_call: TRBJ2-1
clone_size: .
cdr3_nt: TGTGCCAGTATCGCCGACAGGGTTGGACCCTACAATGAGCAGTTCTTC
cdr3_aa: CASIADRVGPYNEQFF

v_call: TRBV3-1/TRBV3-2
d_call: .
j_call: TRBJ2-3
clone_size: .
cdr3_nt: TGTGCCAGCAGCCAAGGACAGCCTAGCACAGATACGCAGTATTTT
cdr3_aa: CASSQGQPSTDTQYF

v_call: TRBV5-1
d_call: .
j_call: TRBJ1-4
clone_size: .
cdr3_nt: TGCGCCAGCAGCTTGACAGGGAAGCTTAATGAAAAACTGTTTTTT
cdr3_aa: CASSLTGKLNEKLFF

v_call: TRBV4-3
d_call: .
j_call: TRBJ1-2
clone_size: .
cdr3_nt: TGCGCCAGTTCGGGACAACATGGCTACACCTTC
cdr3_aa: CASSGQHGYTF

v_call: TRBV28
d_call: TRBD2
j_call: TRBJ2-1
clone_size: .
cdr3_nt: TGTGCCAGCAGTTCCCCTAGCGGGATGGGCAATGAGCAGTTCTTC
cdr3_aa: CASSSPSGMGNEQFF

v_call: TRBV11-2
d_call: .
j_call: TRBJ1-2
clone_size: few
cdr3_nt: TGTGCCAGCAGCTCGGCAGGGCACGTTGGCTACACCTTC
cdr3_aa: CASSSAGHVGYTF

v_call: TRBV5-1
d_call: TRBD2
j_call: TRBJ2-5
clone_size: .
cdr3_nt: TGCGCCAGCAGGTGGACTAGCGGCCAAGAGACCCAGTACTTC
cdr3_aa: CASRWTSGQETQYF

v_call: TRBV7-9
d_call: TRBD1
j_call: TRBJ2-1
clone_size: .
cdr3_nt: TGTGCCAGCAGCTTAGCGTGGGCAGGGGGCTACAATGAGCAGTTCTTC
cdr3_aa: CASSLAWAGGYNEQFF

v_call: TRBV7-2
d_call: .
j_call: TRBJ2-7
clone_size: .
cdr3_nt: TGTGCCAGCAGCTTAGATCGACAGGTCGGGGTCGAGCAGTACTTC
cdr3_aa: CASSLDRQVGVEQYF

v_call: TRBV11-3
d_call: .
j_call: TRBJ1-1
clone_size: .
cdr3_nt: TGTGCCAGCAGCCGGGAATACGGAACTGAAGCTTTCTTT
cdr3_aa: CASSREYGTEAFF

v_call: TRBV30
d_call: .
j_call: TRBJ1-1
clone_size: .
cdr3_nt: TGTGCCTCGCAAGCCCTCGGAGGTGAGGGCACTGAAGCTTTCTTT
cdr3_aa: CASQALGGEGTEAFF

v_call: TRBV7-2
d_call: .
j_call: TRBJ2-3
clone_size: .
cdr3_nt: TGTGCCAGCAGCCGTCAGAGCGGGAGCACAGATACGCAGTATTTT
cdr3_aa: CASSRQSGSTDTQYF

v_call: TRBV18
d_call: TRBD2
j_call: TRBJ2-3
clone_size: .
cdr3_nt: TGTGCCAGCTCACCACAGGCCGGTAGCGGGAGCACAGATACGCAGTATTTT
cdr3_aa: CASSPQAGSGSTDTQYF

v_call: TRBV7-8
d_call: .
j_call: TRBJ1-4
clone_size: .
cdr3_nt: TGTGCCAGCAGCATGGGGGCTGAAAAACTGTTTTTT
cdr3_aa: CASSMGAEKLFF

v_call: TRBV5-4
d_call: .
j_call: TRBJ2-3
clone_size: .
cdr3_nt: TGTGCCAGCAGCTTTGGTCCACAGGGTGGTCTGGATACGCAGTATTTT
cdr3_aa: CASSFGPQGGLDTQYF

v_call: TRBV9
d_call: TRBD2
j_call: TRBJ2-3
clone_size: .
cdr3_nt: TGTGCCAGCAGCGTATTAGCGGGGGACACAGATACGCAGTATTTT
cdr3_aa: CASSVLAGDTDTQYF

v_call: TRBV5-1
d_call: TRBD2
j_call: TRBJ2-3
clone_size: .
cdr3_nt: TGCGCCAGCAGAGCTGGGACTAGCGGTAGTGAAACGCAGTATTTT
cdr3_aa: CASRAGTSGSETQYF

v_call: TRBV9
d_call: .
j_call: TRBJ2-1
clone_size: few
cdr3_nt: TGTGCCAGCAGCGTAGCTACAGCTGTTGGGTACAATGAGCAGTTCTTC
cdr3_aa: CASSVATAVGYNEQFF

v_call: TRBV7-2
d_call: TRBD2
j_call: TRBJ2-5
clone_size: .
cdr3_nt: TGTGCCAGCAGCAAGACTAGCGCCCTGGTGGAGACCCAGTACTTC
cdr3_aa: CASSKTSALVETQYF

v_call: TRBV7-4
d_call: TRBD1
j_call: TRBJ1-2
clone_size: few
cdr3_nt: TGTGCCAGCACCTTAAAAACCGGGGACAGTGCCTATGGCTACACCTTC
cdr3_aa: CASTLKTGDSAYGYTF

v_call: TRBV14
d_call: TRBD1
j_call: TRBJ1-6
clone_size: .
cdr3_nt: TGTGCCAGCAGCCCCGGGACAGGGCCGATAAATTCACCCCTCCACTTT
cdr3_aa: CASSPGTGPINSPLHF

v_call: TRBV6-2/TRBV6-3
d_call: TRBD2
j_call: TRBJ2-1
clone_size: .
cdr3_nt: TGTGCCAGCAGTGGACCGGGACTAGCGGGAAATGAGCAGTTCTTC
cdr3_aa: CASSGPGLAGNEQFF

v_call: TRBV18
d_call: .
j_call: TRBJ1-1
clone_size: .
cdr3_nt: TGTGCCAGCTCACCCCCTTTACAGGGCCAAGCTTTCTTT
cdr3_aa: CASSPPLQGQAFF

v_call: TRBV11-3
d_call: TRBD2
j_call: TRBJ2-7
clone_size: few
cdr3_nt: TGTGCCAGCAGCTTAGCCGGACTAGCGTACTACGAGCAGTACTTC
cdr3_aa: CASSLAGLAYYEQYF

v_call: TRBV11-3
d_call: TRBD2
j_call: TRBJ2-3
clone_size: .
cdr3_nt: TGTGCCAGCAGCTTACTAGCGGGCGGGACAGATACGCAGTATTTT
cdr3_aa: CASSLLAGGTDTQYF

v_call: TRBV4-1
d_call: .
j_call: TRBJ2-3
clone_size: .
cdr3_nt: TGCGCCAGCAGCCAAGGGCTACGAGGCCCAGATACGCAGTATTTT
cdr3_aa: CASSQGLRGPDTQYF

v_call: TRBV7-8
d_call: .
j_call: TRBJ1-4
clone_size: .
cdr3_nt: TGTGCCTCGGGATTTAATGAAAAACTGTTTTTT
cdr3_aa: CASGFNEKLFF

v_call: TRBV20-1
d_call: TRBD1
j_call: TRBJ1-4
clone_size: .
cdr3_nt: TGCAGTGCTAGTCCGACAGGGACGTTCGCTGAAAAACTGTTTTTT
cdr3_aa: CSASPTGTFAEKLFF

v_call: TRBV6-2/TRBV6-3
d_call: TRBD1
j_call: TRBJ1-5
clone_size: .
cdr3_nt: TGTGCCAGCAGCTCCCCAGGGGGTAGCAATCAGCCCCAGCATTTT
cdr3_aa: CASSSPGGSNQPQHF

v_call: TRBV11-2
d_call: .
j_call: TRBJ1-2
clone_size: .
cdr3_nt: TGTGCCAGCAGCTTAGAAACAGGGTCTTTCAATGGCTACACCTTC
cdr3_aa: CASSLETGSFNGYTF

v_call: TRBV3-1/TRBV3-2
d_call: .
j_call: TRBJ1-2
clone_size: once
cdr3_nt: TGTGCCAGCAGCCAAGGGACAGAGCTTTATGGCTACACCTTC
cdr3_aa: CASSQGTELYGYTF

v_call: TRBV27
d_call: .
j_call: TRBJ2-5
clone_size: few
cdr3_nt: TGTGCCAGCAGTTTCCGCGCTCAAGAGACCCAGTACTTC
cdr3_aa: CASSFRAQETQYF

v_call: TRBV4-3
d_call: .
j_call: TRBJ1-1
clone_size: .
cdr3_nt: TGCGCCAGCAGCCAAGACCATGAAGCTTTCTTT
cdr3_aa: CASSQDHEAFF

v_call: TRBV11-3
d_call: TRBD1
j_call: TRBJ1-6
clone_size: .
cdr3_nt: TGTGCCAGCAGCTTAGAAGGGGGCGTCAGTAATTCACCCCTCCACTTT
cdr3_aa: CASSLEGGVSNSPLHF

v_call: TRBV30
d_call: .
j_call: TRBJ1-6
clone_size: .
cdr3_nt: TGTGCCTGGAGTGGGACATTCGGGTCACCCCTCCACTTT
cdr3_aa: CAWSGTFGSPLHF

v_call: TRBV3-1/TRBV3-2
d_call: TRBD2
j_call: TRBJ2-3
clone_size: .
cdr3_nt: TGTGCCAGCAGCCAAGAGCTAGCGGGACCAGATACGCAGTATTTT
cdr3_aa: CASSQELAGPDTQYF

v_call: TRBV6-5
d_call: TRBD1
j_call: TRBJ1-2
clone_size: .
cdr3_nt: TGTGCCAGCACCAAGGACAGGCTAGGACAATATGGCTACACCTTC
cdr3_aa: CASTKDRLGQYGYTF

v_call: TRBV30
d_call: TRBD1
j_call: TRBJ2-1
clone_size: .
cdr3_nt: TGTGCCTGGTACAGGGGATACAATGAGCAGTTCTTC
cdr3_aa: CAWYRGYNEQFF

v_call: TRBV18
d_call: TRBD1
j_call: TRBJ2-7
clone_size: .
cdr3_nt: TGTGCCAGCTCAAATAAACAGGGGAACGAGCAGTACTTC
cdr3_aa: CASSNKQGNEQYF